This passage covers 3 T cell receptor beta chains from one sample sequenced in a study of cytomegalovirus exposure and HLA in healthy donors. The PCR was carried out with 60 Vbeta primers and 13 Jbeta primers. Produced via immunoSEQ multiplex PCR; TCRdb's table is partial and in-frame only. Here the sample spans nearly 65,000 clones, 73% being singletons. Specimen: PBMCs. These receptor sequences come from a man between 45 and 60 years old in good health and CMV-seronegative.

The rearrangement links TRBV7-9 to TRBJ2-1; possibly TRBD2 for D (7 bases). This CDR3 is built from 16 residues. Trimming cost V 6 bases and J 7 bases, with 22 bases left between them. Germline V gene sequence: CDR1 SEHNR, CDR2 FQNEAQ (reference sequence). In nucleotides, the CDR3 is TGTGCCAGCAGTTGGGGTGGGGGGGGCGCTGGGAATGAGCAGTTCTTC. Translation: CASSWGGGGAGNEQFF. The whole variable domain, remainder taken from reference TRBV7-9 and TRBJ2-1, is DTGVSQNPRHKITKRGQNVTFRCDPISEHNRLYWYRQTLGQGPEFLTYFQNEAQLEKSRLLSDRFSAERPKGSFSTLEIQRTEQGDSAMYLCASSWGGGGAGNEQFFGPGTRLTVL.

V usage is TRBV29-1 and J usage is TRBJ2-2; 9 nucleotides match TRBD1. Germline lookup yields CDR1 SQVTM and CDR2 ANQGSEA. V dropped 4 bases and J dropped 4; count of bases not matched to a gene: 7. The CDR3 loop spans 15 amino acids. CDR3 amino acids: CSVAPSGQGTGELFF. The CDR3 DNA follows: TGCAGCGTTGCCCCATCGGGACAGGGCACCGGGGAGCTGTTTTTT.

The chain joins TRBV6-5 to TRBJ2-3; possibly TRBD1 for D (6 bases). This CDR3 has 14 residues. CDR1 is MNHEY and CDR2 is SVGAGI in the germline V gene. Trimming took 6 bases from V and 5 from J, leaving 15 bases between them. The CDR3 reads CASRPQGLGDTQYF. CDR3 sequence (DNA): TGTGCCAGCAGACCACAGGGTCTAGGAGATACGCAGTATTTT.